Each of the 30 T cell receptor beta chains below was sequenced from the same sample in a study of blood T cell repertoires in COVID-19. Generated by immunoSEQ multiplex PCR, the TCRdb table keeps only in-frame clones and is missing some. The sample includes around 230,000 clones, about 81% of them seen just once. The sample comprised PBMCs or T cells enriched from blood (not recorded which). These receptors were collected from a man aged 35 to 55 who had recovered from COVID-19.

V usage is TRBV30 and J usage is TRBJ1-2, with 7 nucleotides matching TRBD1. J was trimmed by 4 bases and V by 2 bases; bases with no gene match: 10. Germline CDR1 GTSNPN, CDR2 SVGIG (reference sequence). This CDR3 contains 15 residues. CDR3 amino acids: CAWSRQGGKSYGYTF. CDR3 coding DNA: TGTGCCTGGAGTAGACAGGGCGGGAAATCCTATGGCTACACCTTC.

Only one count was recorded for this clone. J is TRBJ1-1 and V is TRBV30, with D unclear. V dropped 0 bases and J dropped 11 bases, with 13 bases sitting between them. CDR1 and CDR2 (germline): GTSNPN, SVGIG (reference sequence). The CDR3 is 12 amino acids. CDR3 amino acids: CAWSVMPLLAFF. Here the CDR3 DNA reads TGTGCCTGGAGTGTAATGCCGCTATTGGCTTTCTTT.

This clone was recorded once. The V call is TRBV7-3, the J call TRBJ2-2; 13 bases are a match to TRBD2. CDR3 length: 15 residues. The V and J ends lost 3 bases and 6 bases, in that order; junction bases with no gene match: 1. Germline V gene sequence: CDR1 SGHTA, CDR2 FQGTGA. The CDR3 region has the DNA TGTGCCAGCAGCTTGGGACTAGCGGGGTCCGGGGAGCTGTTTTTT. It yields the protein CASSLGLAGSGELFF.

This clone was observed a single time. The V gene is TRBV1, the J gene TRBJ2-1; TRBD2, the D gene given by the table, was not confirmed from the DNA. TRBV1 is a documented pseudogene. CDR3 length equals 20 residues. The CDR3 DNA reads TGCACCAGCAGCCAGGGATCCGGGACTAGCGGGAGGGATACCTACAATGAGCAGTTCTTC. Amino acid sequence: CTSSQGSGTSGRDTYNEQFF.

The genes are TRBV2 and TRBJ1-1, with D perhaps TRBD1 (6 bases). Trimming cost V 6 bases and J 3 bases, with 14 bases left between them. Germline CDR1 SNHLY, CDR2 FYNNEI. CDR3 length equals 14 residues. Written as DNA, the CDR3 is TGTGCCAGCAGCACCGGGACAACCTACACTGAAGCTTTCTTT. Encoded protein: CASSTGTTYTEAFF. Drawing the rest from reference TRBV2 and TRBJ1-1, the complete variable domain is EPEVTQTPSHQVTQMGQEVILRCVPISNHLYFYWYRQILGQKVEFLVSFYNNEISEKSEIFDDQFSVERPDGSNFTLKIRSTKLEDSAMYFCASSTGTTYTEAFFGQGTRLTVV.

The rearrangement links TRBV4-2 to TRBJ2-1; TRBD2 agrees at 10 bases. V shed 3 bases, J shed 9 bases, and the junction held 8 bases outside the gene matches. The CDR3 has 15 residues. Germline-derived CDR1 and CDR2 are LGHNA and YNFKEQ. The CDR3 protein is CASSQERGGYSEQFF. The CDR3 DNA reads TGTGCCAGCAGCCAGGAGCGGGGGGGCTATAGTGAGCAGTTCTTC.

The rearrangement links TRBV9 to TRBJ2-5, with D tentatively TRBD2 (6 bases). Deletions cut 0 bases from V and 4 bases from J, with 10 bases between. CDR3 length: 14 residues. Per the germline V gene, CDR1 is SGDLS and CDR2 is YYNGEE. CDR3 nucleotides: TGTGCCAGCAGCGTAGCCGGGAGTCGAGAGACCCAGTACTTC. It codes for CASSVAGSRETQYF.

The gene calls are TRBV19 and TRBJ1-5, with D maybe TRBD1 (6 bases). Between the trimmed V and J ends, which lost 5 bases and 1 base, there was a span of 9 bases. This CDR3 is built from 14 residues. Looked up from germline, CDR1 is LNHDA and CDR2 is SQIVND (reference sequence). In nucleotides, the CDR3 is TGTGCCAGTAGTCGAGGACAGAGCAATCAGCCCCAGCATTTT. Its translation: CASSRGQSNQPQHF.

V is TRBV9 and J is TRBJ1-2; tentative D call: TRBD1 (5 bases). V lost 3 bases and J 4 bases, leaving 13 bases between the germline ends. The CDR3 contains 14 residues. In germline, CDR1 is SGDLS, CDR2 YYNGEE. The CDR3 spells CASSAPGGSYGYTF. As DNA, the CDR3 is TGTGCCAGCAGCGCCCCTGGGGGGTCCTATGGCTACACCTTC.

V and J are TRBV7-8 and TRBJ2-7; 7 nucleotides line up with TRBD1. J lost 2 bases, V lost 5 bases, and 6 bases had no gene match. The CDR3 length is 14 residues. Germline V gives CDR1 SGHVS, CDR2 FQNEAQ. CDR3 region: CASSRTGYTYEQYF. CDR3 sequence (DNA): TGTGCCAGCAGCCGGACAGGCTATACCTACGAGCAGTACTTC.

CDR3 coding DNA: TGTGCCAGCAGCCAAGAGACAGCTTTCTACGAGCAGTACTTC. Protein product: CASSQETAFYEQYF. This chain connects TRBV16 to TRBJ2-7, with a tentative D call TRBD1 (5 bases). Trimming removed 2 bases from V and 3 bases from J, with 11 bases in between. This CDR3 spans 14 amino acids. Germline CDR1 KGHSY, CDR2 FQNENV.

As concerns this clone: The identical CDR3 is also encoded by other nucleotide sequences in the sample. The CDR3 DNA sequence: TGTGCCAGCAGTTTGGGGGGGTACGAGCAGTACTTC. This sequence encodes CASSLGGYEQYF. The gene calls are TRBV6-5 and TRBJ2-7; TRBD2 matches 7 bases. V shed 4 bases and J 4 bases; nucleotides not matched to a gene: 1. Germline values: CDR1 MNHEY, CDR2 SVGAGI. The CDR3 contains 12 residues.

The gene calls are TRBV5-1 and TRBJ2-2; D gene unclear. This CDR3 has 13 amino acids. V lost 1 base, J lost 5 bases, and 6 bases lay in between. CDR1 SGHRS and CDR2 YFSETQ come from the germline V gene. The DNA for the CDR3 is TGCGCCAGCAGCTTGATAGTAACCGGGGAGCTGTTTTTT. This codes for CASSLIVTGELFF. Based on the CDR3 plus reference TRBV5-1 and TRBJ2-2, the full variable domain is KAGVTQTPRYLIKTRGQQVTLSCSPISGHRSVSWYQQTPGQGLQFLFEYFSETQRNKGNFPGRFSGRQFSNSRSEMNVSTLELGDSALYLCASSLIVTGELFFGEGSRLTVL.

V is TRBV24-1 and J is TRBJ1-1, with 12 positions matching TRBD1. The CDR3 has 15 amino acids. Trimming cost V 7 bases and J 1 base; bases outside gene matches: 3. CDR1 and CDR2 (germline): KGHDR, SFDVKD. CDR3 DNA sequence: TGTGCCACCAGGGGACAGGGGGCTCAGAACACTGAAGCTTTCTTT. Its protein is CATRGQGAQNTEAFF.

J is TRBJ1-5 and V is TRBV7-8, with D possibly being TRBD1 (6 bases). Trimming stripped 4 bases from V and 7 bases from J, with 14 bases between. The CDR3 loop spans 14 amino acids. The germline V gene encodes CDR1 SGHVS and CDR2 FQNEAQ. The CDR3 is CASSSGGGLQPQHF. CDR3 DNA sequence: TGTGCCAGCAGCTCTGGCGGGGGGCTACAGCCCCAGCATTTT.

The CDR3 spells CASSPEEREAFF. The CDR3 bases are TGTGCCAGCAGCCCGGAGGAACGAGAAGCTTTCTTT. The V gene is TRBV7-9, the J gene TRBJ1-1, with D hard to call. The CDR3 covers 12 residues. CDR1 is SEHNR and CDR2 is FQNEAQ in the germline V gene (reference sequence). V was pared by 5 bases and J by 8 bases, with 12 bases between.

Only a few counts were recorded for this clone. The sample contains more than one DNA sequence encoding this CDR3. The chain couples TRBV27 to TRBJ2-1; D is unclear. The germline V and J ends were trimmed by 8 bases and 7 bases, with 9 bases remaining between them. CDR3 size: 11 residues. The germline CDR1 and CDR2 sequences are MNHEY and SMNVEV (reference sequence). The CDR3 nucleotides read TGTGCCAGCCGCTCCGGGAATGAGCAGTTCTTC. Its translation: CASRSGNEQFF.

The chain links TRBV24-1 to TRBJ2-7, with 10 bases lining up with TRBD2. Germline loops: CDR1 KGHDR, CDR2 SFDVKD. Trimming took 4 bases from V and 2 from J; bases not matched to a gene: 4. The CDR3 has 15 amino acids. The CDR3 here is CATSDGTSATYEQYF. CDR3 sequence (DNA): TGTGCCACCAGTGACGGGACTAGCGCAACCTACGAGCAGTACTTC.

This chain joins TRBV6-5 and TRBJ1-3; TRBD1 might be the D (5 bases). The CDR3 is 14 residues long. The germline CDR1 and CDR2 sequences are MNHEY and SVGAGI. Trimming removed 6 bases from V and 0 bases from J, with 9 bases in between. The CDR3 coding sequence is TGTGCCAGCAGCCAGGGCCACTCTGGAAACACCATATATTTT. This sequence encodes CASSQGHSGNTIYF.

The CDR3 region has the DNA TGCGCCAGCAGCCAAGATGGGACGGGGGGCGTATACAATGAGCAGTTCTTC. It translates to CASSQDGTGGVYNEQFF. This chain joins TRBV4-1 and TRBJ2-1; TRBD2 is a possible D gene (7 bases). The CDR3 contains 17 residues. Between the trimmed V and J ends, which lost 0 bases and 4 bases, there was a span of 16 bases. CDR1 MGHRA and CDR2 YSYEKL come from the germline V gene.

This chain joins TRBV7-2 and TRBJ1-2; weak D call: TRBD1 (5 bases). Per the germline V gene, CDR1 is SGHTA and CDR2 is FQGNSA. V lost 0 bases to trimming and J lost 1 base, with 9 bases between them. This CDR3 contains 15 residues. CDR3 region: CASSLARTNNYGYTF. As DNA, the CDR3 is TGTGCCAGCAGCTTAGCCCGGACAAATAACTATGGCTACACCTTC.

The CDR3 DNA is TGTGCCAGCAGTTTGCAGACAGGGGCGCTACGGACCGGGGAGCTGTTTTTT. Residues: CASSLQTGALRTGELFF. The rearrangement uses TRBV27 and TRBJ2-2, with 8 nucleotides matching TRBD1. This CDR3 region has 17 residues. Germline lookup yields CDR1 MNHEY and CDR2 SMNVEV (reference sequence). The junction had 11 bases not matched to a gene; V was cut back by 3 bases and J by 5 bases.

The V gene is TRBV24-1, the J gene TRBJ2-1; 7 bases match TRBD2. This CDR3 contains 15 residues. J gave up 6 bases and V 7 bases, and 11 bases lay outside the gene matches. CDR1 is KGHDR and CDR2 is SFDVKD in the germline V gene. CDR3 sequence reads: CATSLKWGGINEQFF. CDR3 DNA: TGTGCCACCAGCTTAAAATGGGGGGGTATCAATGAGCAGTTCTTC.

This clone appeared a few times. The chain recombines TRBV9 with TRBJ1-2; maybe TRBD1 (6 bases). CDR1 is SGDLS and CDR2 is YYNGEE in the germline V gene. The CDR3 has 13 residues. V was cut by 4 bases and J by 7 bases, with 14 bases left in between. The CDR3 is CASSKLGQFGYTF. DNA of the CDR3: TGTGCCAGCAGCAAGCTTGGACAGTTTGGCTACACCTTC.

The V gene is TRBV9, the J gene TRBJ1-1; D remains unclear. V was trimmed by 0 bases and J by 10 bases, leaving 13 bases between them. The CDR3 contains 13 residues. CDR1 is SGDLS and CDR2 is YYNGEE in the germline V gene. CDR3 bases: TGTGCCAGCAGCGTAGGGTCGAGGGATCGAGCTTTCTTT. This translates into CASSVGSRDRAFF.

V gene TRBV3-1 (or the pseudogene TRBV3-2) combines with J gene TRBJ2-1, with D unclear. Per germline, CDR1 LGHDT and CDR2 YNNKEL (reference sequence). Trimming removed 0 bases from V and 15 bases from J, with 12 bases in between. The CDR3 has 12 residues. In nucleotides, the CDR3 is TGTGCCAGCAGCCAAGACGGCGCTAGACTGTTCTTC. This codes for CASSQDGARLFF.

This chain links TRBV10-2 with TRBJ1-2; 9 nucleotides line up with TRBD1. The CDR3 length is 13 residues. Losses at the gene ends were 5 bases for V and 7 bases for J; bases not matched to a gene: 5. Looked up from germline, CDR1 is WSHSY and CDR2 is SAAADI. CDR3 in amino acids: CASSIQGATGYTF. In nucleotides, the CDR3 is TGCGCCAGCAGTATACAGGGGGCGACTGGCTACACCTTC.

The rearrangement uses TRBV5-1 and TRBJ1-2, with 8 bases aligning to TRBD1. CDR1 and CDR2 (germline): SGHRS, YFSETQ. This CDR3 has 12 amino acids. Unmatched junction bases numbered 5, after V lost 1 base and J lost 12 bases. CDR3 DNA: TGCGCCAGCAGCTTGTCAGGGGGCGGCCACACCTTC. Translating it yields CASSLSGGGHTF.

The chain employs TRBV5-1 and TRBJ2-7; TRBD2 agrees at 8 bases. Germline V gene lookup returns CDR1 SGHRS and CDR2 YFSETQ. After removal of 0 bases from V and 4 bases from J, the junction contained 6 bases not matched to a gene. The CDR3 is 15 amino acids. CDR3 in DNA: TGCGCCAGCAGCTTGGATACGGCGGGAGGTTACGAGCAGTACTTC. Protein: CASSLDTAGGYEQYF.

CDR3 sequence reads: CASSQEGTRIGYTF. The CDR3 bases are TGCGCCAGCAGCCAAGAAGGGACTCGGATAGGCTACACCTTC. This chain joins TRBV4-1 and TRBJ1-2; maybe TRBD1 (5 bases). This CDR3 comprises 14 residues. Germline-derived CDR1 and CDR2 are MGHRA and YSYEKL. Trimming removed 0 bases at V and 8 bases at J, with 13 bases between.